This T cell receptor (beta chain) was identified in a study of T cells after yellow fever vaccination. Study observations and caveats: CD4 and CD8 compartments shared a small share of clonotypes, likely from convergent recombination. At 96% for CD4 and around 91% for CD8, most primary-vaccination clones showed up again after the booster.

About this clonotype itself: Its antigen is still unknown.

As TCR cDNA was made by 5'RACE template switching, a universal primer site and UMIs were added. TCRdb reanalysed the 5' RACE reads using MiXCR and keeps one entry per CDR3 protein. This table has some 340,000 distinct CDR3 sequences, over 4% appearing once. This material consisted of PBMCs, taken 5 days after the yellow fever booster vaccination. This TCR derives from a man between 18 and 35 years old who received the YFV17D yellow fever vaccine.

CDR3 nucleotides: TGCAGTGCTCGCCGGGATTACAATCAGCCCCAGCATTTT. This gives the protein CSARRDYNQPQHF. V gene TRBV20-1 combines with J gene TRBJ1-5, with D uncertain. Trimming took off 5 bases at V and 3 bases at J, with 11 bases between the two ends. The CDR3 is made up of 13 amino acids. The germline V gene has CDR1 DFQATT and CDR2 SNEGSKA (reference sequence).